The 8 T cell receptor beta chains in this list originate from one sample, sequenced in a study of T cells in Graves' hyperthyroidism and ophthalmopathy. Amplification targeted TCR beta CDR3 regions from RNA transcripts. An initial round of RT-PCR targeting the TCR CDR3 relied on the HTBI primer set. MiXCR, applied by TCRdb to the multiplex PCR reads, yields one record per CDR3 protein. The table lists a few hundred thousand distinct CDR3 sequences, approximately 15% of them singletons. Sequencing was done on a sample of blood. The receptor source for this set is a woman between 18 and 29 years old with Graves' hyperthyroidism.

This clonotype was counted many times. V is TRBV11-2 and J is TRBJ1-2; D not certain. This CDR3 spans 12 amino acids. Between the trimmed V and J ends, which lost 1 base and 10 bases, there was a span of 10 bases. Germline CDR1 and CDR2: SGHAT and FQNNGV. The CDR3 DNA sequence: TGTGCCAGCAGCTTAGTAAACAGCCACTACACCTTC. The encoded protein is CASSLVNSHYTF. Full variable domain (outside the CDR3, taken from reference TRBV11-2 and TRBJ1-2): EAGVAQSPRYKIIEKRQSVAFWCNPISGHATLYWYQQILGQGPKLLIQFQNNGVVDDSQLPKDRFSAERLKGVDSTLKIQPAKLEDSAVYLCASSLVNSHYTFGSGTRLTVV.

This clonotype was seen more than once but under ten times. CDR3 nucleotide sequence: TGTGCCAGCAGTTCCCAGATCAGACTAGCGGACCACAATGAGCAGTTCTTC. It yields the protein CASSSQIRLADHNEQFF. The V and J genes are TRBV6-1 and TRBJ2-1; 9 bases are shared with TRBD2. The CDR3 sequence is 17 residues long. Trimming cost V 5 bases and J 5 bases; bases outside gene matches: 13. CDR1 and CDR2 from the germline V gene are MNHNS and SASEGT.

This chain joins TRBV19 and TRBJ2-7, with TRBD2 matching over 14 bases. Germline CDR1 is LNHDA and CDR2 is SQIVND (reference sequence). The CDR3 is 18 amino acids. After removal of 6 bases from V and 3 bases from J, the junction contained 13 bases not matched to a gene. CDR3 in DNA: TGTGCCAGTAGCCCGCGCGGGACTAGCGGGAGTAAGGGCTACGAGCAGTACTTC. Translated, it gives CASSPRGTSGSKGYEQYF.

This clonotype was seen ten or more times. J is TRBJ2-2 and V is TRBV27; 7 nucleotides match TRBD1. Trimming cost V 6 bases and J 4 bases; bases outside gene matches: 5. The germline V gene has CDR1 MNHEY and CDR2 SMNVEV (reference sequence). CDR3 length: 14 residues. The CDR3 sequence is CASRTGYRTGELFF. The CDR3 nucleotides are TGTGCCAGCAGGACAGGGTATCGCACCGGGGAGCTGTTTTTT.

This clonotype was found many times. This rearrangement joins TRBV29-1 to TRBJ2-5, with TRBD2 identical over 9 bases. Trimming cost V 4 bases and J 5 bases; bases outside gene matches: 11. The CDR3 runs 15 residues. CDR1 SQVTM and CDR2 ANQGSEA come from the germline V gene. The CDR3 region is CSVGNPGLARETQYF. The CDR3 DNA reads TGCAGCGTTGGAAACCCGGGACTAGCAAGGGAGACCCAGTACTTC.

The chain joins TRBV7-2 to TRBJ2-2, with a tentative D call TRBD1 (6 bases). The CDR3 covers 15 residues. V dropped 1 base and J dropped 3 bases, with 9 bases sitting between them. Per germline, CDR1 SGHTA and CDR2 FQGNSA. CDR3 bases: TGTGCCAGCAGCTTAGGAGGGACACACACCGGGGAGCTGTTTTTT. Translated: CASSLGGTHTGELFF.

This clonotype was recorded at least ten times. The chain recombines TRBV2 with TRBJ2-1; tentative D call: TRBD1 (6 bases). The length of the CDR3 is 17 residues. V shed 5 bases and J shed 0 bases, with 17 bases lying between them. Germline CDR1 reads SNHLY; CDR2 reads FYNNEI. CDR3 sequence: CASSRQGRSSSYNEQFF. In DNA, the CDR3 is TGTGCCAGCAGTCGGCAGGGGCGATCAAGCTCCTACAATGAGCAGTTCTTC.

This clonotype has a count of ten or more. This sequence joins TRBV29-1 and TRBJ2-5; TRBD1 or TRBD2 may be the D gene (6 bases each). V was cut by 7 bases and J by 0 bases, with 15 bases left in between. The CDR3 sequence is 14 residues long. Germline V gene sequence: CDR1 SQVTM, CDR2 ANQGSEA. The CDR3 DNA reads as TGCAGCGCTACAGGGAGGAGGTACCAAGAGACCCAGTACTTC. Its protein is CSATGRRYQETQYF.